The clone carrying this TCR beta chain was detected only a few times. Its cognate antigen is unknown. This entry comes from a study of identical twins. Study outcomes and limitations: Analyses of zero insertions could, in part, be confounded by invariant MAIT and iNKT cells. Modelling underestimated the level of out-of-frame TCR alpha sharing observed in monozygotic twins. Twin-shared out-of-frame alpha sequences showed excess low generation probability.

CDR3 size: 14 residues. Germline-derived CDR1 and CDR2 are SGDLS and YYNGEE. Trimming took off 0 bases at V and 2 bases at J, with 8 bases between the two ends. TCRdb re-analysed the 5' RACE reads in MiXCR, keeping a single row per CDR3 protein. This sample has nearly 900,000 distinct CDR3 sequences, with about 12% found just once. These data also formed part of another study, on yellow fever vaccine responses in identical twins. That work contributes: Twins reportedly mounted vaccine T cell responses that seemed partly convergent, partly personalized.

Sequences were obtained from PBMCs. The chain combines TRBV9 with TRBJ1-2; D remains ambiguous. The clonotype comes from a young woman in good health. CDR3 sequence (DNA): TGTGCCAGCAGCGTAGATGGCGGGAACTATGGCTACACCTTC. This codes for CASSVDGGNYGYTF.